Listed below are T cell receptor beta chains from one sample, sequenced in a study of blood T cells in healthy people across ages. A single record per CDR3 protein comes from TCRdb applying MiXCR to the 5' RACE reads. The sample includes 700,000 or so distinct CDR3 sequences, about 24% of them seen just once. The sequencing input was blood. The receptors were gathered from a man aged 70-80 years in good health. CDR3s include the opening cysteine and the closing phenylalanine or tryptophan. The D gene is left open where the match is weak. Size is omitted from some rows. Given values are once, few, many or a class for expanded clones.

clone size,J gene,D gene,V gene,CDR3 protein,CDR3 DNA
-,TRBJ2-2,-,TRBV12-3/TRBV12-4,CAGSLTGQANTGELFF,TGTGCCGGCAGTCTAACCGGGCAGGCGAACACCGGGGAGCTGTTTTTT
few,TRBJ2-3,-,TRBV6-5,CASSKRAGGFDTQYF,TGTGCCAGCAGCAAGCGGGCAGGGGGGTTCGATACGCAGTATTTT
-,TRBJ2-2,TRBD1,TRBV5-1,CASNRGDTGELFF,TGCGCCAGCAACAGGGGAGACACCGGGGAGCTGTTTTTT
-,TRBJ1-1,-,TRBV14,CASMGGMNTEAFF,TGTGCCAGCATGGGAGGCATGAACACTGAAGCTTTCTTT
-,TRBJ2-2,-,TRBV24-1,CATSDTTGTNTGELFF,TGTGCCACCAGTGACACGACAGGAACGAACACCGGGGAGCTGTTTTTT
-,TRBJ2-5,-,TRBV7-9,CASSLANARGTQYF,TGTGCCAGCAGCTTAGCGAACGCTCGTGGGACCCAGTACTTC
few,TRBJ2-5,-,TRBV11-2,CASSFGSGWSPGDYF,TGTGCCAGCAGCTTCGGTAGTGGTTGGTCCCCCGGGGATTACTTC
few,TRBJ2-1,TRBD2,TRBV2,CASRSPLAGSYNEQFF,TGTGCCAGCAGGTCACCCCTAGCGGGCTCCTACAATGAGCAGTTCTTC
few,TRBJ1-6,-,TRBV6-1,CASGILNSPLHF,TGTGCCAGCGGGATCTTAAATTCACCCCTCCACTTT
few,TRBJ2-7,-,TRBV5-6,CASIVGWGSSYEQYF,TGTGCCAGCATCGTCGGGTGGGGGAGCTCCTACGAGCAGTACTTC
few,TRBJ1-4,-,TRBV12-3/TRBV12-4,CASSGTAEKLFF,TGTGCCAGCAGTGGTACGGCTGAAAAACTGTTTTTT
-,TRBJ2-5,-,TRBV12-3/TRBV12-4,CASSLNSQPQETQYF,TGTGCCAGCAGTTTAAACTCCCAACCTCAAGAGACCCAGTACTTC
-,TRBJ1-4,-,TRBV20-1,CSAKGATNEKLFF,TGCAGTGCTAAGGGAGCAACTAATGAAAAACTGTTTTTT
-,TRBJ1-5,-,TRBV5-5,CASSPGVGARGQPQHF,TGTGCCAGCAGCCCGGGGGTCGGGGCGCGAGGTCAGCCCCAGCATTTT
few,TRBJ2-1,TRBD1,TRBV24-1,CATSDYDRGSYNEQFF,TGTGCCACCAGTGACTATGACAGGGGGTCCTACAATGAGCAGTTCTTC
once,TRBJ2-5,TRBD1,TRBV4-1,CASSHPTGVMETQYF,TGCGCCAGCAGCCACCCGACAGGGGTTATGGAGACCCAGTACTTC
-,TRBJ2-1,-,TRBV12-3/TRBV12-4,CASSLQGRGSYNEQFF,TGTGCCAGCAGTTTACAGGGTAGGGGCTCCTACAATGAGCAGTTCTTC
-,TRBJ1-4,TRBD1,TRBV3-1,CASRQGALEEKLFF,TGTGCCAGCAGGCAGGGGGCTCTAGAAGAAAAACTGTTTTTT
few,TRBJ1-2,-,TRBV6-6,CASSQGQLVYGYTF,TGTGCCAGCAGTCAGGGACAACTTGTCTATGGCTACACCTTC
-,TRBJ2-2,-,TRBV6-5,CASSFEQLATGELFF,TGTGCCAGCAGTTTTGAACAACTGGCGACCGGGGAGCTGTTTTTT
few,TRBJ2-5,TRBD1,TRBV20-1,CSAGQGVLWETQYF,TGCAGTGCGGGACAGGGTGTGCTTTGGGAGACCCAGTACTTC
few,TRBJ2-4,TRBD2,TRBV28,CASSPAGEDIQYF,TGTGCCAGCAGCCCAGCGGGGGAGGACATTCAGTACTTC
few,TRBJ2-2,TRBD2,TRBV7-2,CASSFNSGSGCGELFF,TGTGCCAGCAGCTTCAATAGCGGGAGTGGTTGTGGGGAGCTGTTTTTT
-,TRBJ1-3,-,TRBV12-3/TRBV12-4,CASTYLAQGPGNTIYF,TGTGCCAGCACCTACCTTGCACAGGGCCCTGGAAACACCATATATTTT
-,TRBJ2-5,-,TRBV25-1,CASSGATGRETQYF,TGTGCCAGCAGTGGGGCCACGGGGAGAGAGACCCAGTACTTC
-,TRBJ2-3,-,TRBV6-2/TRBV6-3,CASSGGLPTDTQYF,TGTGCCAGCAGTGGGGGACTCCCCACAGATACGCAGTATTTT
-,TRBJ1-4,-,TRBV29-1,CRVEFNEKLFF,TGCAGAGTTGAATTTAATGAAAAACTGTTTTTT
few,TRBJ2-1,TRBD1,TRBV20-1,CSARQGAVEQFF,TGCAGTGCTAGACAGGGGGCGGTTGAGCAGTTCTTC
-,TRBJ1-2,TRBD1,TRBV3-1,CASSSRDRGLTF,TGTGCCAGCAGCTCCCGGGACAGGGGGCTCACCTTC
few,TRBJ2-5,-,TRBV12-3/TRBV12-4,CASSLGPGDHLWRVSQYF,TGTGCCAGCAGTTTAGGCCCGGGGGACCATCTTTGGCGGGTATCCCAGTACTTC
few,TRBJ2-3,-,TRBV20-1,CSASGGRSTDTQYF,TGCAGTGCTAGCGGCGGGCGCAGCACAGATACGCAGTATTTT
few,TRBJ2-7,-,TRBV7-8,CASGIGRDYEQYF,TGTGCCAGCGGAATTGGACGGGACTACGAGCAGTACTTC
-,TRBJ2-6,-,TRBV5-1,CASSNEANSGANVLTF,TGCGCCAGCAGCAACGAAGCTAACTCGGGGGCCAACGTCCTGACTTTC
-,TRBJ2-1,TRBD1,TRBV20-1,CSAGTGNYNEQFF,TGCAGCGCCGGGACAGGGAACTACAATGAGCAGTTCTTC
few,TRBJ2-2,TRBD2,TRBV7-9,CASSFGLAGANTGELFF,TGTGCCAGCAGCTTCGGGCTAGCGGGAGCGAACACCGGGGAGCTGTTTTTT
-,TRBJ2-1,-,TRBV7-2,CASSRGGQGNYNEQFF,TGTGCCAGCAGTAGGGGAGGCCAGGGGAATTACAATGAGCAGTTCTTC
-,TRBJ2-1,-,TRBV20-1,CSARKGGNEQFF,TGCAGTGCTAGGAAGGGCGGCAATGAGCAGTTCTTC
-,TRBJ1-1,-,TRBV6-5,CASRHRMGYDEAFF,TGTGCCAGCAGGCACCGCATGGGGTACGATGAAGCTTTCTTT
many,TRBJ2-1,TRBD2,TRBV10-3,CAIGLAGVDEQFF,TGTGCCATTGGACTAGCGGGAGTAGATGAGCAGTTCTTC
-,TRBJ2-1,TRBD2,TRBV7-9,CATATSGINNEQFF,TGTGCCACCGCGACTAGCGGGATAAACAATGAGCAGTTCTTC
-,TRBJ2-3,-,TRBV12-3/TRBV12-4,CASSFITDTQYF,TGTGCCAGCAGTTTCATCACAGATACGCAGTATTTT
-,TRBJ1-1,-,TRBV27,CASSRLLSGDTEAFF,TGTGCCAGCAGTCGCCTTCTATCGGGGGACACTGAAGCTTTCTTT
-,TRBJ2-5,-,TRBV7-2,CASSLAVLGTQYF,TGTGCCAGCAGCTTAGCGGTCCTGGGGACCCAGTACTTC
few,TRBJ1-4,-,TRBV20-1,CSARVTAANEKLFF,TGCAGTGCTAGAGTGACAGCAGCTAATGAAAAACTGTTTTTT
few,TRBJ2-1,-,TRBV12-3/TRBV12-4,CASSLRNKQFF,TGTGCCAGCAGTTTGAGGAACAAGCAGTTCTTC
-,TRBJ2-1,TRBD1,TRBV11-3,CASSLDATGFYNEQFF,TGTGCCAGCAGCTTAGATGCGACAGGGTTCTACAATGAGCAGTTCTTC
few,TRBJ2-3,TRBD2,TRBV25-1,CASSGPGLAGPDTQYF,TGTGCCAGCAGTGGCCCGGGACTAGCGGGACCAGATACGCAGTATTTT
-,TRBJ1-4,TRBD1,TRBV20-1,CSALGQGAGEKLFF,TGCAGTGCCCTCGGACAGGGGGCTGGTGAAAAACTGTTTTTT
-,TRBJ2-7,-,TRBV29-1,CSVEFTETYEQYF,TGCAGCGTTGAATTTACAGAAACCTACGAGCAGTACTTC
-,TRBJ1-5,-,TRBV12-3/TRBV12-4,CASSLIADVRPQHF,TGTGCCAGCAGTTTAATCGCGGATGTTAGGCCCCAGCATTTT
-,TRBJ2-7,-,TRBV7-2,CASSLAPRGSYEQYF,TGTGCCAGCAGCCTAGCTCCACGGGGATCCTACGAGCAGTACTTC
-,TRBJ1-3,-,TRBV14,CASSDVMNTIYF,TGTGCCAGCAGCGACGTGATGAACACCATATATTTT
-,TRBJ2-7,TRBD2,TRBV9,CASSDRSGGSYEQYF,TGTGCCAGCAGCGACCGTAGCGGGGGCTCCTACGAGCAGTACTTC
many,TRBJ2-5,TRBD1,TRBV24-1,CATSDFLGTGVETQYF,TGTGCCACCAGTGATTTTCTCGGGACAGGGGTCGAGACCCAGTACTTC
-,TRBJ2-1,TRBD1,TRBV5-6,CASSLGTGYRDEQFF,TGTGCCAGCAGCTTGGGGACAGGGTACCGCGATGAGCAGTTCTTC
-,TRBJ1-4,-,TRBV7-2,CASSRNPTNEKLFF,TGTGCCAGCAGCCGAAACCCAACTAATGAAAAACTGTTTTTT